This T cell receptor (beta chain) was sequenced in a study of shared clonotypes between healthy human individuals. General observations from the study: Deeper or shallower sequencing was expected to change how clonotypes are shared among donors. Naive subsets typically showed greater estimated richness than memory subsets.

The trim removed 3 bases at V and 0 bases at J, leaving 3 bases unmatched. Germline V CDR1 and CDR2: MDHEN, SYDVKM. The CDR3 has 15 residues. For every subset, genomic DNA was evenly distributed across several immunoSEQ plates. Using immunoSEQ multiplex PCR, the repertoire was profiled, and TCRdb retains in-frame clones only, with some absent. The sample holds about 2.3 million clones, 85% to 95% seen once. The split of CD4+ cells yielded CD45RA+ naive and CD45RA-negative memory subsets. Regarding this clone: The antigen is unknown.

Sequencing was carried out using naive CD4+ T cells from PBMCs. Subset reported: CD45RA+ positively selected. The receptor comes from a man aged 18 to 35 in good health. Some clones in this sample may be carry-over from other donors' samples. The chain couples TRBV28 to TRBJ2-7, with 9 bases that match TRBD2. The CDR3 DNA follows: TGTGCCAGCAGTTTGCCTAGCGGGATCTCCTACGAGCAGTACTTC. The encoded protein is CASSLPSGISYEQYF. The full variable domain, completed using reference TRBV28 and TRBJ2-7, is DVKVTQSSRYLVKRTGEKVFLECVQDMDHENMFWYRQDPGLGLRLIYFSYDVKMKEKGDIPEGYSVSREKKERFSLILESASTNQTSMYLCASSLPSGISYEQYFGPGTRLTVT.